This T cell receptor beta chain is drawn from a study of OX40 agonist ivuxolimab in advanced cancers. For the study at large: Ivuxolimab doses were 0.01, 0.1, 0.3, 1.5, 3 or 10 mg/kg every 2 weeks.

General study findings and limits: Among the least clonally expanded were partial responders at 0.1-3.0 mg/kg.

To note about this clone: Its cognate antigen is unknown.

This CDR3 spans 13 amino acids. Germline assignment: CDR1 KGHSH and CDR2 LQKENI. V lost 1 base, J lost 3 bases, and 6 bases lay in between. Sequenced by immunoSEQ multiplex PCR; TCRdb stores in-frame clones only, minus some. The data hold around 80,000 clones, with about 85% observed a single time. The chain recombines TRBV18 with TRBJ2-5, with D unresolved. This clonotype was sampled from an adult with an advanced solid tumor such as melanoma, head and neck, liver or kidney cancer. The sample in question was CD4+ or CD8+ T cells sorted from blood, obtained in a trial of the OX40 agonist ivuxolimab. CDR3 in DNA: TGTGCCAGCTCACCACGCGCGGAAGAGACCCAGTACTTC. Residues: CASSPRAEETQYF.